The 20 T cell receptor beta chains below all came from one sample that was sequenced in a study of T cells after yellow fever vaccination. TCRdb re-called the 5' RACE reads with MiXCR, one entry per CDR3 protein. The sample yields about 170,000 distinct CDR3 sequences, 11% seen once. The sample in question was CD8+ T cells sorted from PBMCs, obtained 15 days after the yellow fever booster vaccination. Receptor source: a man aged 18 to 29 who received the YFV17D yellow fever vaccine.

This clonotype has more than one count but fewer than ten. V is TRBV6-2 or TRBV6-3 and J is TRBJ2-1; D is perhaps TRBD1 (5 bases). Trimming removed 2 bases from V and 0 bases from J, with 5 bases in between. Germline loops: CDR1 MNHEY, CDR2 SVGEGT. This CDR3 region has 14 residues. Written as DNA, the CDR3 is TGTGCCAGCAGTTACGGGGCCTCCTACAATGAGCAGTTCTTC. Its translation: CASSYGASYNEQFF.

There are many counts of this clonotype. V and J are TRBV14 and TRBJ2-3, with TRBD1 matching 11 bases. This CDR3 is built from 20 residues. V dropped 3 bases and J dropped 2; count of bases not matched to a gene: 16. The germline V gene has CDR1 SGHDN and CDR2 FVKESK. This CDR3 reads CASSQWGPGTGGEFTDTQYF. The CDR3 DNA follows: TGTGCCAGCAGCCAGTGGGGTCCCGGGACAGGGGGAGAGTTCACAGATACGCAGTATTTT.

This clonotype was found many times. The chain recombines TRBV5-6 with TRBJ2-3; 9 nucleotides agree with TRBD2. Germline lookup yields CDR1 SGHDT and CDR2 YYEEEE. This CDR3 has 15 amino acids. The V and J ends lost 2 bases and 5 bases, in that order; junction bases with no gene match: 6. CDR3 residues: CASSFGGGALDTQYF. For the CDR3, the DNA is TGTGCCAGCAGCTTCGGCGGGGGGGCCTTAGATACGCAGTATTTT.

The chain is built from TRBV7-9 and TRBJ2-5, with D tentatively TRBD2 (5 bases). The CDR3 length is 15 residues. Trimming cost V 3 bases and J 1 base, with 12 bases left between them. Germline loops: CDR1 SEHNR, CDR2 FQNEAQ (reference sequence). CDR3: CASSFGVGSQETQYF. As DNA, the CDR3 is TGTGCCAGCAGCTTTGGCGTTGGGAGCCAAGAGACCCAGTACTTC.

Many counts were recorded for this clonotype. The chain uses TRBV5-5 and TRBJ2-7; the D is unclear. The germline CDR1 and CDR2 sequences are SGHKS and YYEKEE (reference sequence). V lost 0 bases, J lost 7 bases, and 11 bases lay in between. The CDR3 has 13 residues. The CDR3 loop is CASSLGQMIEQYV. The CDR3 DNA reads as TGTGCCAGCAGCTTGGGGCAGATGATAGAGCAGTACGTC.

The gene calls are TRBV1 and TRBJ2-3; no check of the table's D call, TRBD2, against the DNA was made. TRBV1 is a pseudogene locus. This CDR3 contains 18 residues. CDR3 DNA sequence: TGCACCAGCAGCCAAGACTATAGCGGGGGGGCCACCGGAGATACGCAGTATTTT. Amino acid sequence: CTSSQDYSGGATGDTQYF.

This clonotype appeared a few times. V usage is TRBV3-1 and J usage is TRBJ1-5; perhaps TRBD1 as D (5 bases). The CDR3 contains 14 residues. Deletions cut 2 bases from V and 7 bases from J, with 12 bases between. Germline-derived CDR1 and CDR2 are LGHDT and YNNKEL (reference sequence). The CDR3 DNA follows: TGTGCCAGCAGCCAACGTGGGGGGAGACAGCCCCAGCATTTT. Translating it yields CASSQRGGRQPQHF.

This clonotype was seen repeatedly, ten times or more. The chain is built from TRBV4-3 and TRBJ2-1; D remains unclear. With 0 bases removed from V and 5 bases from J, the gap between germline ends came to 11 bases. The CDR3 covers 15 residues. Germline CDR1 is LGHNA and CDR2 is YSLEER. The DNA for the CDR3 is TGCGCCAGCAGCCAAGAGGGGATGTTGAACAATGAGCAGTTCTTC. It codes for CASSQEGMLNNEQFF.

There are many counts of this clonotype. The V gene is TRBV6-6, the J gene TRBJ2-1; D gene uncertain. This CDR3 comprises 10 residues. V shed 5 bases and J shed 8 bases, with 4 bases lying between them. In germline, CDR1 is MNHNY, CDR2 SVGAGI (reference sequence). In DNA form, the CDR3 reads TGTGCCAGCAGTATGGATGAGCAGTTCTTC. Residues: CASSMDEQFF.

This clonotype showed up many times. The DNA for the CDR3 is TGTGCCAGCACCCTTAGGGCCGACAGTAGCACAGATACGCAGTATTTT. It translates to CASTLRADSSTDTQYF. The chain has TRBV7-6 and TRBJ2-3, with D possibly being TRBD1 (5 bases). Germline V gives CDR1 SGHVS, CDR2 FNYEAQ. This CDR3 comprises 16 residues. Trimming left V 7 bases short and J 0 bases short, with 17 bases between.

The chain has TRBV4-3 and TRBJ2-1; maybe TRBD2 (6 bases). The V and J ends lost 4 bases and 0 bases respectively, with 10 bases between them. Germline V gene lookup returns CDR1 LGHNA and CDR2 YSLEER. The CDR3 loop spans 15 amino acids. The CDR3 loop reads CASSRDLYSYNEQFF. CDR3 nucleotides: TGCGCCAGCAGCCGGGACTTGTACTCCTACAATGAGCAGTTCTTC.

The table lists this clonotype with a few counts. The V call is TRBV9, the J call TRBJ2-3; 11 nucleotides agree with TRBD2. Germline loops: CDR1 SGDLS, CDR2 YYNGEE. This CDR3 comprises 19 residues. V was pared by 7 bases and J by 0 bases, with 16 bases of the junction left unmatched. The CDR3, as DNA: TGTGCCAGCGCGGGTCCAATAGCGGGGGGGCGATCTAGCACAGATACGCAGTATTTT. It translates to CASAGPIAGGRSSTDTQYF.

The rearrangement uses TRBV20-1 and TRBJ2-6; D is perhaps TRBD1 or TRBD2 (5 bases each). Germline V gene lookup returns CDR1 DFQATT and CDR2 SNEGSKA (reference sequence). The CDR3 sequence is 15 residues long. V lost 6 bases and J 6 bases, leaving 18 bases between the germline ends. This CDR3 reads CSAAWDRLAANVLTF. DNA for the CDR3: TGCAGTGCCGCCTGGGACCGGCTCGCGGCCAACGTCCTGACTTTC.

This clonotype was detected many times. This chain uses TRBV2 with TRBJ2-5, with 15 positions matching TRBD2. Germline V CDR1 and CDR2: SNHLY, FYNNEI. With 6 bases clipped from V and 4 bases from J, the junction kept 3 bases outside the gene matches. This CDR3 spans 15 amino acids. The DNA of the CDR3 is TGTGCCAGCAGCGCGGGACTAGCGGGGGGAGAGACCCAGTACTTC. It yields the protein CASSAGLAGGETQYF.

This chain connects TRBV27 to TRBJ1-1; D not certain. Trimming shortened V by 0 bases and J by 0 bases, and 5 bases separated the two germline ends. Germline loops: CDR1 MNHEY, CDR2 SMNVEV (reference sequence). This CDR3 region has 14 residues. The CDR3 DNA sequence: TGTGCCAGCAGTTTATCCCCGGTGAACACTGAAGCTTTCTTT. Translation: CASSLSPVNTEAFF.

The rearrangement joins TRBV4-3 to TRBJ1-5; D not resolved. The germline CDR1 and CDR2 sequences are LGHNA and YSLEER. This CDR3 spans 16 amino acids. Trimming stripped 0 bases from V and 0 bases from J, with 9 bases between. This CDR3 is CASSQDRLDSNQPQHF. The CDR3 region has the DNA TGCGCCAGCAGCCAAGATCGGCTGGATAGCAATCAGCCCCAGCATTTT.

This clonotype was detected only a few times. This chain joins TRBV12-3 or TRBV12-4 and TRBJ1-5, with D perhaps TRBD1 (5 bases). The CDR3 has 17 residues. The ends were cut back, 5 bases at V and 2 bases at J, with 19 bases in the middle. CDR3: CASSQRGGGPRNQPQHF. Written as DNA, the CDR3 is TGTGCCAGCAGTCAGAGGGGAGGTGGTCCGCGCAATCAGCCCCAGCATTTT.

In its sample, this clonotype was seen a few times. The rearrangement uses TRBV19 and TRBJ2-3; weak D call: TRBD2 (6 bases). Trimming stripped 7 bases from V and 2 bases from J, with 13 bases between. Germline loops: CDR1 LNHDA, CDR2 SQIVND (reference sequence). This CDR3 region has 14 residues. CDR3 loop: CASMEGKYTDTQYF. The CDR3 DNA is TGTGCCAGTATGGAGGGGAAATACACAGATACGCAGTATTTT.

This sequence joins TRBV19 and TRBJ2-1, with unresolved D. This CDR3 region has 17 residues. The V gene's germline CDR1 is LNHDA and CDR2 SQIVND (reference sequence). V lost 1 base, J lost 6 bases, and 19 bases lay in between. The CDR3 spells CASSIAHQRTLRNEQFF. The CDR3 DNA reads TGTGCCAGTAGTATAGCACACCAACGGACCTTACGCAATGAGCAGTTCTTC. The full variable domain, completed using reference TRBV19 and TRBJ2-1, is DGGITQSPKYLFRKEGQNVTLSCEQNLNHDAMYWYRQDPGQGLRLIYYSQIVNDFQKGDIAEGYSVSREKKESFPLTVTSAQKNPTAFYLCASSIAHQRTLRNEQFFGPGTRLTVL.

In DNA, the CDR3 is TGTGCCAGCAGCGGCTCGACTAGCGCCACAGATACGCAGTATTTT. It translates to CASSGSTSATDTQYF. This chain connects TRBV9 to TRBJ2-3; 8 nucleotides agree with TRBD2. The CDR3 has 15 residues. J was trimmed by 2 bases and V by 3 bases; bases with no gene match: 5. Germline assignment: CDR1 SGDLS and CDR2 YYNGEE.